The clone carrying this TCR beta chain was detected a few times. These data are taken from a study of beta chain features in type 1 diabetes. CDR1 is LGHNA, CDR2 YSLEER, per germline. V trimming: 2 bases; J trimming: 4 bases; junction bases outside the gene matches: 5. The CDR3 sequence is 16 residues long. All of the isolated RNA was reverse transcribed, so expressed TCRB transcripts were sequenced. Only in-frame clones appear in the TCRdb table, and some are missing; sequencing was by immunoSEQ multiplex PCR. Of about 360,000 clones listed, around 12% are singletons. Sequenced sample: naive CD4+ T cells from blood. The chain employs TRBV4-3 and TRBJ2-6; TRBD2 matches at 7 bases. This clonotype was sampled from a man between 18 and 35 years old in good health. CDR3 sequence (DNA): TGCGCCAGCAGCCAACTCCGGGGGGAGGGGGCCAACGTCCTGACTTTC. Amino acids: CASSQLRGEGANVLTF.